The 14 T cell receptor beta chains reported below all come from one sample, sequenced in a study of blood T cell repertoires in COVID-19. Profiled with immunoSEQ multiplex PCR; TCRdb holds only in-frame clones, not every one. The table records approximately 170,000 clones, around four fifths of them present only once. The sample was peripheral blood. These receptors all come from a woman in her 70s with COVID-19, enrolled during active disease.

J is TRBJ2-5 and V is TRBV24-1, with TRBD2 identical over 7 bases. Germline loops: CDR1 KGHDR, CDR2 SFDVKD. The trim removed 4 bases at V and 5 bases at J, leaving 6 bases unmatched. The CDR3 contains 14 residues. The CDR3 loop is CATSDRLARETQYF. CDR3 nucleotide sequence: TGTGCCACCAGTGACCGACTAGCTAGGGAGACCCAGTACTTC.

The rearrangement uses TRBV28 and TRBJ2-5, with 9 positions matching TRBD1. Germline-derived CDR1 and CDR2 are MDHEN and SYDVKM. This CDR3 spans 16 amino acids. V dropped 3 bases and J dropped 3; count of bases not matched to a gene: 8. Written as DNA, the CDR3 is TGTGCCAGCAGTTTTGTAGGGGGGGACAGGGAAGAGACCCAGTACTTC. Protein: CASSFVGGDREETQYF.

In DNA, the CDR3 is TGTGCCACAAAGCCCAGCGGGAGCTCTTGGGAGCAGTTCTTC. Protein product: CATKPSGSSWEQFF. The chain employs TRBV19 and TRBJ2-1; 8 bases map to TRBD2. V lost 10 bases to trimming and J lost 10 bases; unmatched junction nucleotides: 15. The CDR3 covers 14 residues. Germline V gene lookup returns CDR1 LNHDA and CDR2 SQIVND (reference sequence).

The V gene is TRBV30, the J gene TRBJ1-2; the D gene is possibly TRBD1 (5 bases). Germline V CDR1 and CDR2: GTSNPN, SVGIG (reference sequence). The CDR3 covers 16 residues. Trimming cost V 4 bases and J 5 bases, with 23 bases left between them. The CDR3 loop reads CAWTSGEITFIYGYTF. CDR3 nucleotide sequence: TGTGCCTGGACCTCGGGGGAAATAACCTTTATTTATGGCTACACCTTC.

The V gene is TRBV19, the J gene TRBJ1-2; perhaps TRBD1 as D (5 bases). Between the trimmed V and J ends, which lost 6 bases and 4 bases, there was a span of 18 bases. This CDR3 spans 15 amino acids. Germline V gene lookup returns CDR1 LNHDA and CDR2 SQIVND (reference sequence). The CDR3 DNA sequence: TGTGCCAGTAGCCTTACGCGGGGCGGGATCTATGGCTACACCTTC. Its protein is CASSLTRGGIYGYTF.

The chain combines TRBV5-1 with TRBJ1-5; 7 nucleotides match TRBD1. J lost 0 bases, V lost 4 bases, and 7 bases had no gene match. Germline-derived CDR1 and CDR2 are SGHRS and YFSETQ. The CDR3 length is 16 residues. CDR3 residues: CASSPSGQFSNQPQHF. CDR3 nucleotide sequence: TGCGCCAGCAGCCCCTCGGGACAGTTTAGCAATCAGCCCCAGCATTTT.

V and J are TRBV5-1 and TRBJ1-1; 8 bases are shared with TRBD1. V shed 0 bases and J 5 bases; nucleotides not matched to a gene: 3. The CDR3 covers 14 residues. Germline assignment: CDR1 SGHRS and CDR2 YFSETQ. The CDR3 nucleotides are TGCGCCAGCAGCTTGGGCAGGGGGCGGACTGAAGCTTTCTTT. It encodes CASSLGRGRTEAFF.

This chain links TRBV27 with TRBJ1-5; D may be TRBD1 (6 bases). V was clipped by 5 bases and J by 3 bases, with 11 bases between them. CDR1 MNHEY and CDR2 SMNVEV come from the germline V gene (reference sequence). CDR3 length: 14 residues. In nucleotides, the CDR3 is TGTGCCAGCAGTATGGACAGATACAATCAGCCCCAGCATTTT. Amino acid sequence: CASSMDRYNQPQHF.

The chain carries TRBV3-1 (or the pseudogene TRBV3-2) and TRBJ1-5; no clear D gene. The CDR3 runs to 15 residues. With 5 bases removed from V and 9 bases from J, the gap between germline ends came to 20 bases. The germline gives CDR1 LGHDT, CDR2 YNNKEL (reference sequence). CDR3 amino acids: CASSSSKLPGGPQHF. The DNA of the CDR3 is TGTGCCAGCAGCTCCTCGAAATTACCCGGTGGGCCCCAGCATTTT.

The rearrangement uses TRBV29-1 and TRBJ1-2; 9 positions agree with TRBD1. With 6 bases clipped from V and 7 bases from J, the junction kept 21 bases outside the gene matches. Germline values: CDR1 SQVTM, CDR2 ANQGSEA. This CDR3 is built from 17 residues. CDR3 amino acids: CSVANRGLTLNYGGYTF. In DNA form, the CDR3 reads TGCAGCGTCGCCAACAGGGGGCTGACTCTTAACTATGGTGGCTACACCTTC.

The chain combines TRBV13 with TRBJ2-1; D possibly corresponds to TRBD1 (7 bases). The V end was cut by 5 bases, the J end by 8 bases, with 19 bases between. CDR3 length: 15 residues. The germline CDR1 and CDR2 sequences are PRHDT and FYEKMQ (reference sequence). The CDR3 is CASSGGAGGSYEQFF. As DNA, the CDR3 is TGTGCCAGCAGCGGAGGGGCAGGGGGTAGCTATGAGCAGTTCTTC.

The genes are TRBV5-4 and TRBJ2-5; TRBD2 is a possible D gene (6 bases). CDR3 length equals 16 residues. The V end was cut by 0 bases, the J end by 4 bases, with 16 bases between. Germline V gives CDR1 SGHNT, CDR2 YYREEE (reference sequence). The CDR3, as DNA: TGTGCCAGCAGCTTGGCCGACGGGAGAGCTGGAGAGACCCAGTACTTC. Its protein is CASSLADGRAGETQYF.

CDR3 residues: CASSGIAGASETQYF. The CDR3 DNA reads TGTGCCAGCAGCGGGATAGCGGGGGCCTCGGAGACCCAGTACTTC. The gene calls are TRBV2 and TRBJ2-5; 9 bases line up with TRBD2. V shed 6 bases and J 5 bases; nucleotides not matched to a gene: 10. Per germline, CDR1 SNHLY and CDR2 FYNNEI. The CDR3 totals 15 residues.

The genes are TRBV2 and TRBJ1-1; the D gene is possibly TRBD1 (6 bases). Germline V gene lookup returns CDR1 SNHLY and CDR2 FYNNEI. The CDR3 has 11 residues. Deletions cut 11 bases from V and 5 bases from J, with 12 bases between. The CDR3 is CAGGGGTEAFF. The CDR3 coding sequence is TGTGCCGGAGGGGGGGGGACTGAAGCTTTCTTT. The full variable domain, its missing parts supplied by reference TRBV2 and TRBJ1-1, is EPEVTQTPSHQVTQMGQEVILRCVPISNHLYFYWYRQILGQKVEFLVSFYNNEISEKSEIFDDQFSVERPDGSNFTLKIRSTKLEDSAMYFCAGGGGTEAFFGQGTRLTVV.